This entry concerns a single T cell receptor (beta chain). Antigen: not known. The sample belongs to a study of cytomegalovirus exposure and HLA in healthy donors. Both 60 Vbeta primers and 13 Jbeta primers went into the PCR. Measured with immunoSEQ multiplex PCR; TCRdb has only the in-frame clones, and not every one. The sample has about 130,000 clones, 81% seen once. Donors were ostensibly healthy at sampling, although undocumented immune exposures were probable. The CDR3 contains 15 residues. Germline lookup yields CDR1 SGDLS and CDR2 YYNGEE. Between the trimmed V and J ends, which lost 0 bases and 7 bases, there was a span of 14 bases. Study-level results: In vitro testing confirmed a few CMV-associated chains as specific for CMV antigens.

The rearrangement links TRBV9 to TRBJ2-1; a weak D match, TRBD2 (6 bases). The source of this sequence is a man aged 18 to 29 in good health and CMV-seropositive. The sequenced material came from PBMCs. The CDR3 coding sequence is TGTGCCAGCAGCGTAGGCCTGGACTACCCAAATGAGCAGTTCTTC. Translation gives CASSVGLDYPNEQFF. The complete variable domain, with remaining parts taken from reference TRBV9 and TRBJ2-1, reads DSGVTQTPKHLITATGQRVTLRCSPRSGDLSVYWYQQSLDQGLQFLIQYYNGEERAKGNILERFSAQQFPDLHSELNLSSLELGDSALYFCASSVGLDYPNEQFFGPGTRLTVL.